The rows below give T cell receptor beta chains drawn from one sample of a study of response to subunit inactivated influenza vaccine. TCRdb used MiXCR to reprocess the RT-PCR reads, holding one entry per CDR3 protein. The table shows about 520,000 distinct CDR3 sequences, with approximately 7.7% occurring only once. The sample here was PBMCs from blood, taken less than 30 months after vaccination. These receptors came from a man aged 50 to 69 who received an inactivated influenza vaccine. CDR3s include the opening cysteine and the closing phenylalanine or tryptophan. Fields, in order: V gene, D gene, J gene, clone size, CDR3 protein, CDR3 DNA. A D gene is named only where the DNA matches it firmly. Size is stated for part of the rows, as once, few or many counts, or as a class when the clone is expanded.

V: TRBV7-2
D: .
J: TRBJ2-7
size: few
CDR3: CASSLSIPSYEQYF
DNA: TGTGCCAGCAGCTTATCCATCCCTTCCTACGAGCAGTACTTC

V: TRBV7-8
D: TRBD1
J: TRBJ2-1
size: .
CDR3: CASSSRDSYNEQFF
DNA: TGTGCCAGCAGCTCCCGGGACAGCTACAATGAGCAGTTCTTC

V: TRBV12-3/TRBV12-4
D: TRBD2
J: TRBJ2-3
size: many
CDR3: CASSLGLAETDTQYF
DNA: TGTGCCAGCAGCTTGGGACTAGCGGAGACAGATACGCAGTATTTT

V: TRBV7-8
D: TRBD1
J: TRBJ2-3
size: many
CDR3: CASSLTQYRGDTQYF
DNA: TGTGCCAGCAGCTTAACCCAGTACAGGGGGGATACGCAGTATTTT

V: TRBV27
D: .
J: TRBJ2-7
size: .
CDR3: CASIKTGEPGQKSYEQYF
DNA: TGTGCCAGCATCAAAACGGGGGAACCGGGACAGAAATCCTACGAGCAGTACTTC

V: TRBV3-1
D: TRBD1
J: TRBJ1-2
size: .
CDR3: CASGRQGRLYGYTF
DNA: TGTGCCAGCGGCAGACAGGGGCGACTCTATGGCTACACCTTC

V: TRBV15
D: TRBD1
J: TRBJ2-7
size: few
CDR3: CATSSSRTGGLHEQYF
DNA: TGTGCCACCAGCAGCTCCCGGACAGGGGGACTCCACGAGCAGTACTTC

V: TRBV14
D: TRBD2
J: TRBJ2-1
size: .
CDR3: CASSPYPGRELRDEQFF
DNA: TGTGCCAGCAGCCCCTATCCGGGGCGGGAGCTGCGGGATGAGCAGTTCTTC

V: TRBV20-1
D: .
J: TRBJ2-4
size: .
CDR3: CSAKGQVLAKNIQYF
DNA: TGCAGTGCTAAGGGACAAGTACTAGCCAAAAACATTCAGTACTTC

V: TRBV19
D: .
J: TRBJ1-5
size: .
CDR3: CASSTSGPNGQPQHF
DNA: TGTGCCAGTAGTACCTCCGGGCCCAACGGGCAGCCCCAGCATTTT

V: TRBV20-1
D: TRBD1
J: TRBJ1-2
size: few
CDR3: CSASRQGAHDYGYTF
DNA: TGCAGTGCCTCTCGACAGGGGGCGCACGACTATGGCTACACCTTC

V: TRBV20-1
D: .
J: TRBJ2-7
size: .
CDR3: CSPQQGYEQYF
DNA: TGCAGCCCCCAACAGGGCTACGAGCAGTACTTC

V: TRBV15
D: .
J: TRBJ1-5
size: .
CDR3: CATSREGRGNNQPQHF
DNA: TGTGCCACCAGCAGAGAGGGCAGGGGAAATAATCAGCCCCAGCATTTT

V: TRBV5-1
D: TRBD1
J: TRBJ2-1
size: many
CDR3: CASSLEGQGLNEQFF
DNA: TGCGCCAGCAGCTTGGAGGGACAGGGTCTCAATGAGCAGTTCTTC

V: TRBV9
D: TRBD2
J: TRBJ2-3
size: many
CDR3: CASSGLAARDTQYF
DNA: TGTGCCAGCAGCGGACTAGCGGCGCGAGATACGCAGTATTTT

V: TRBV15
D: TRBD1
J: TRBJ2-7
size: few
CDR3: CATSRGTGTSYEQYF
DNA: TGTGCCACCAGCAGAGGGACAGGAACCTCCTACGAGCAGTACTTC

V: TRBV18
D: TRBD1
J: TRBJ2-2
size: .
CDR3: CASSLPTTGASTGELFF
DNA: TGTGCCAGCTCACTACCGACGACAGGGGCCTCAACCGGGGAGCTGTTTTTT

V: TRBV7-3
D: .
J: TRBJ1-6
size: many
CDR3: CASSLNPGDSPLHF
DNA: TGTGCCAGCAGCTTAAATCCGGGGGATTCACCCCTCCACTTT

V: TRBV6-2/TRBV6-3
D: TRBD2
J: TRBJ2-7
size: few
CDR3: CASSTQTFAATGGYEQYF
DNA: TGTGCCAGCAGTACCCAGACCTTTGCCGCGACGGGGGGCTACGAGCAGTACTTC

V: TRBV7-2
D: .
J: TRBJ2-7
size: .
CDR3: CASSLTGAPNEQYF
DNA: TGTGCCAGCAGCTTAACGGGGGCCCCCAACGAGCAGTACTTC

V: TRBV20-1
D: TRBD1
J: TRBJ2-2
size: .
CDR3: CSARDTRQGWNTGELFF
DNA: TGCAGTGCTAGGGATACTCGACAGGGTTGGAACACCGGGGAGCTGTTTTTT

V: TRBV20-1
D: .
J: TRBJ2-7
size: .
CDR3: CSTDQGGYEQYF
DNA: TGCAGTACAGACCAGGGGGGGTACGAGCAGTACTTC

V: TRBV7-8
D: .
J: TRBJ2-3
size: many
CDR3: CASSLGRVYTDTQYF
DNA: TGTGCCAGCAGCTTAGGGAGGGTATACACAGATACGCAGTATTTT

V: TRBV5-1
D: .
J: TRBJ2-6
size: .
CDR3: CASSFDRGLGSSGANVLTF
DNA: TGCGCCAGCAGCTTTGATCGGGGGCTTGGGTCCTCTGGGGCCAACGTCCTGACTTTC

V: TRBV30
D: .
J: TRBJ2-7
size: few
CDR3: CAWSTPHGEQYF
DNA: TGTGCCTGGAGTACCCCTCACGGAGAGCAGTACTTC